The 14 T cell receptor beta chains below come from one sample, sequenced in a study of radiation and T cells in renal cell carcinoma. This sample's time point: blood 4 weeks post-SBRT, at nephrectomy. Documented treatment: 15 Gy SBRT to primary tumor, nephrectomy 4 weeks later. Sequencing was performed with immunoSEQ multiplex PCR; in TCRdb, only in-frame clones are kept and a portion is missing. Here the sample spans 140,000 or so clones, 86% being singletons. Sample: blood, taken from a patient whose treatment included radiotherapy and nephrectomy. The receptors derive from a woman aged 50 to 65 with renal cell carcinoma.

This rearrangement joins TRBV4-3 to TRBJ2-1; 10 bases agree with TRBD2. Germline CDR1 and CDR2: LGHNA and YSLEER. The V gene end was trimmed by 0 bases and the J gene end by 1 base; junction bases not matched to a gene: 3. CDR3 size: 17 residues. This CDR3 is CASSQDTSGISYNEQFF. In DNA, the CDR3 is TGCGCCAGCAGCCAAGATACTAGCGGGATTTCCTACAATGAGCAGTTCTTC.

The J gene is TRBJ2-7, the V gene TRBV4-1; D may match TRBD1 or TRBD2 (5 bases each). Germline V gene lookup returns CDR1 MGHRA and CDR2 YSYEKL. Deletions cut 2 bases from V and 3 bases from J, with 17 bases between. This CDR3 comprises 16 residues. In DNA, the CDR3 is TGCGCCAGCAGCCAACTAAGGGGAGACCCACTCTACGAGCAGTACTTC. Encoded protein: CASSQLRGDPLYEQYF.

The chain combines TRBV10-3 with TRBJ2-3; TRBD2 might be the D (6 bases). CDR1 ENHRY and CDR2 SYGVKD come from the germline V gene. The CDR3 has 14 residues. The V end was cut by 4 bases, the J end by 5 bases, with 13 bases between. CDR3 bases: TGTGCCATCAGTGTTAGCGGAGGGGAAGATACGCAGTATTTT. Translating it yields CAISVSGGEDTQYF.

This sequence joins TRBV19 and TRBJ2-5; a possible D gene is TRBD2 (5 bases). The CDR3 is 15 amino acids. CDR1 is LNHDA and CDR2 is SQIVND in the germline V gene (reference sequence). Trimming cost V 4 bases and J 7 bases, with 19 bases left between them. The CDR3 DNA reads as TGTGCCAGTAGTACCGTAAGCGGTTCCCATGGGACCCAGTACTTC. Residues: CASSTVSGSHGTQYF. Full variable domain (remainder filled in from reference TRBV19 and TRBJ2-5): DGGITQSPKYLFRKEGQNVTLSCEQNLNHDAMYWYRQDPGQGLRLIYYSQIVNDFQKGDIAEGYSVSREKKESFPLTVTSAQKNPTAFYLCASSTVSGSHGTQYFGPGTRLLVL.

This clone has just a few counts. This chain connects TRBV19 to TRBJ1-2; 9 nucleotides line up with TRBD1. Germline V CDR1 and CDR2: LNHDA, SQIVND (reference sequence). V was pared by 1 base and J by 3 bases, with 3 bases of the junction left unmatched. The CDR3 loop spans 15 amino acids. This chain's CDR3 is CASSIAQGADYGYTF. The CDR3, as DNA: TGTGCCAGTAGTATAGCACAGGGGGCGGACTATGGCTACACCTTC.

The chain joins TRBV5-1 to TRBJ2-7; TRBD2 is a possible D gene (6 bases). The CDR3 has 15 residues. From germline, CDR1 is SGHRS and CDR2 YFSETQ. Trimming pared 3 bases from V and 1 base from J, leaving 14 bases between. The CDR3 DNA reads TGCGCCAGCAGCTCCGGGACTCCTGGGTCCTACGAGCAGTACTTC. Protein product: CASSSGTPGSYEQYF.

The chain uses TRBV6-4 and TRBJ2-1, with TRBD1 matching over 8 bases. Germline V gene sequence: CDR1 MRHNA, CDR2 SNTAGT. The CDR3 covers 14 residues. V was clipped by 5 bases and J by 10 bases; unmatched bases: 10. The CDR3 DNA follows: TGTGCCAGCAGTCCACGACAGGGGTTCGGGGAGCAGTTCTTC. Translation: CASSPRQGFGEQFF.

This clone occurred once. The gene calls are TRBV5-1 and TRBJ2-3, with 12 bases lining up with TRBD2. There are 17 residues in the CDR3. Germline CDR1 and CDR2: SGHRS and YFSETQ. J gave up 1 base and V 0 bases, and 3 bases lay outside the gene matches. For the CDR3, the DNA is TGCGCCAGCAGCTTGGGACTAGCGGGAGAGGGCACAGATACGCAGTATTTT. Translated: CASSLGLAGEGTDTQYF.

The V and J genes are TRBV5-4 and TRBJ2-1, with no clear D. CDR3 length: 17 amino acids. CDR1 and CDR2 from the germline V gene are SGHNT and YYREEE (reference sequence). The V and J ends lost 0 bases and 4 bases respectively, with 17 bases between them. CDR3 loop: CASSLVVGSLVYNEQFF. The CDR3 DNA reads TGTGCCAGCAGCTTGGTTGTGGGGTCCCTAGTTTACAATGAGCAGTTCTTC.

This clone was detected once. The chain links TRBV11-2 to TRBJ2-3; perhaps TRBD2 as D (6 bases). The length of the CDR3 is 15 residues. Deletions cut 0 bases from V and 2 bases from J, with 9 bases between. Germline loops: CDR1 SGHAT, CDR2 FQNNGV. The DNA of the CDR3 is TGTGCCAGCAGCTTAGAGCGACTAGACACAGATACGCAGTATTTT. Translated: CASSLERLDTDTQYF.

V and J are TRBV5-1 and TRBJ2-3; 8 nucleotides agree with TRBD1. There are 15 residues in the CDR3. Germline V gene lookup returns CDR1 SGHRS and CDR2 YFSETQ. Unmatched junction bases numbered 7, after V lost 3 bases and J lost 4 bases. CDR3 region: CASSSQGQAADTQYF. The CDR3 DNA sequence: TGCGCCAGCAGCTCGCAGGGACAGGCCGCAGATACGCAGTATTTT.

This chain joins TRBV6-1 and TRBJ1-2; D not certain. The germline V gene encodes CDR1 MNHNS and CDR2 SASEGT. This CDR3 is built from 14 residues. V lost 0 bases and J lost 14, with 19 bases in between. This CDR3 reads CASSEAPQVVSLTF. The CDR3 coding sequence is TGTGCCAGCAGTGAAGCGCCTCAGGTCGTTTCGCTTACCTTC.

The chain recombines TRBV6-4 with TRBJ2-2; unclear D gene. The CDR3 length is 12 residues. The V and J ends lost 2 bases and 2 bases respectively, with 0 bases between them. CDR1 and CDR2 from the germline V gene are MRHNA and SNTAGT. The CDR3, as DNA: TGTGCCAGCAGTGACAACACCGGGGAGCTGTTTTTT. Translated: CASSDNTGELFF.

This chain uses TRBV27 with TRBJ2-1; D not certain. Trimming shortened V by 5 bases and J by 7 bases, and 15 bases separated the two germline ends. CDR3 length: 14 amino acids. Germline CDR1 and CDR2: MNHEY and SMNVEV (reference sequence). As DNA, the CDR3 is TGTGCCAGCAGTCCAGAGGCTGCCGGTAATGAGCAGTTCTTC. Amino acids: CASSPEAAGNEQFF.